This T cell receptor (beta chain) was recovered during a study of blood T cell repertoires in COVID-19. V trimming: 1 base; J trimming: 5 bases; junction bases outside the gene matches: 14. This CDR3 spans 17 amino acids. The germline gives CDR1 SQVTM, CDR2 ANQGSEA. The assay was immunoSEQ multiplex PCR, and TCRdb's table has in-frame clones only and misses some. The table lists 200,000 to 300,000 clones, roughly 88% of them singletons. This TCR was sampled from a woman aged 40 to 49 with acute COVID-19. The rearrangement links TRBV29-1 to TRBJ2-3, with TRBD1 matching 8 bases. Material for sequencing was PBMCs or T cells enriched from blood (not recorded which). CDR3 residues: CSVEGGPFRGPGDTQYF. Here the CDR3 DNA reads TGCAGCGTTGAAGGGGGGCCTTTCAGGGGGCCTGGAGATACGCAGTATTTT.